This TCR beta chain was sequenced in a study of T cells in localized non-small cell lung cancer. Study results and caveats: Appearing in adjacent lung were a median about 60 of the top 100 tumor clones. Sequencing, confined to only one tumor region, leaves heterogeneity possible. Higher blood T cell density tracked longer overall survival.

Sequencing was performed with immunoSEQ multiplex PCR; in TCRdb, only in-frame clones are kept and a portion is missing. Of 30,000 to 50,000 clones in the sample, about 85% are singletons; the top ten hold about 37%. The germline CDR1 and CDR2 sequences are MGHRA and YSYEKL. The CDR3 contains 16 residues. Trimming took off 0 bases at V and 2 bases at J, with 14 bases between the two ends. A note on this clone: Its target is not known.

The source material was PBMCs, sampled before any cancer treatment. This receptor was obtained from a woman aged 35-70 years with stage II squamous cell lung carcinoma. The chain combines TRBV4-1 with TRBJ2-7; possible D gene TRBD2, 5 bases. The CDR3 DNA sequence: TGCGCCAGCAGCCAAGACCCTGGGAGCGCCGCCTACGAGCAGTACTTC. Translating gives CASSQDPGSAAYEQYF.